The text below deals with one TCR beta chain. What it binds is not known. Mismatch with germline at one junction end may stem from a read error. A modified ARM-PCR protocol with three rounds of nested PCR amplified TCRbeta. TCRdb re-called the multiplex PCR reads through MiXCR, storing one row per CDR3 protein. The sample consists of about 76,000 distinct CDR3 sequences, less than 75% of them appearing once. No cell sorting was done before RNA was extracted from the tissue. This entry is derived from a study of tumor and adjacent non-tumor tissue in lung cancer. Study-level points and caveats: In normal lung, the top 100 clones were significantly more dominant than in tumor. Significantly higher TCR diversity was found in tumor than normal lung. Shorter survival was associated with higher TCR diversity in tumors.

The CDR3 covers 14 residues. The germline gives CDR1 SGHNT, CDR2 YYREEE (reference sequence). Sequencing was carried out using lung tumor tissue. The genes are TRBV5-4 and TRBJ2-1, with a possible D match to TRBD2 (5 bases). This sequence was found in a woman in her 70s with non-small cell lung cancer. Written as DNA, the CDR3 is TGTGGCAGCAGCCCAGTGAGGGCCATCGATGAGCAGTTCTTC. The encoded protein is CGSSPVRAIDEQFF. The complete variable domain, with remaining parts taken from reference TRBV5-4 and TRBJ2-1, reads ETGVTQSPTHLIKTRGQQVTLRCSSQSGHNTVSWYQQALGQGPQFIFQYYREEENGRGNFPPRFSGLQFPNYSSELNVNALELDDSALYLCGSSPVRAIDEQFFGPGTRLTVL.